This T cell receptor beta chain was obtained from a study of blood T cell repertoires in COVID-19. Study overall: PBMCs, B-cell-depleted T cells, or T cells were the source of the cDNA or gDNA that made up the material.

Trimming took 0 bases from V and 7 from J; bases not matched to a gene: 4. This CDR3 is built from 14 residues. The germline gives CDR1 GTSNPN, CDR2 SVGIG (reference sequence). Assay used: immunoSEQ multiplex PCR; TCRdb lists only in-frame clones, some missing. The data hold about 270,000 clones, with more than 65% observed a single time. The chain links TRBV30 to TRBJ2-1, with 9 bases fitting TRBD2. The source material was peripheral blood. This TCR was sampled from a woman aged 18-29 years with acute or convalescent COVID-19. CDR3 nucleotides: TGTGCCTGGAGTGTAGGCCTAGCGGGAAATGAGCAGTTCTTC. It translates to CAWSVGLAGNEQFF.